This TCR beta chain was found in a study of T-cell reconstitution after alpha-beta-depleted transplantation in children. Study-level points and caveats: As was reported, about two months after transplant, alpha-beta T cells came from several hundred expanded graft clones. TCRbeta diversity was high at day 60 in some patients (a result of surviving recipient T cells and thymic progenitors).

TCRbeta library construction was performed incorporating unique molecular identifiers. TCRdb re-called the PCR reads through MiXCR, storing one row per CDR3 protein. Of approximately 630,000 distinct CDR3 sequences detected, 13% appear once; the ten largest clones hold roughly 0.84%. This clonotype appeared many times. What it binds is unknown. With 4 bases removed from V and 6 bases from J, the gap between germline ends came to 14 bases. The CDR3 length is 14 residues. Looked up from germline, CDR1 is SGHRS and CDR2 is YFSETQ. This chain joins TRBV5-1 and TRBJ2-1; D remains ambiguous. Material: PBMCs, obtained before TCRalphabeta/CD19-depleted stem cell transplant. The TCR comes from a girl aged 2-10 years with congenital amegakaryocytic thrombocytopenia, due to receive a stem cell transplant. The CDR3 region has the DNA TGCGCCAGCAGCGTCGCACCTCAGTCCAATGAGCAGTTCTTC. Amino acids: CASSVAPQSNEQFF.